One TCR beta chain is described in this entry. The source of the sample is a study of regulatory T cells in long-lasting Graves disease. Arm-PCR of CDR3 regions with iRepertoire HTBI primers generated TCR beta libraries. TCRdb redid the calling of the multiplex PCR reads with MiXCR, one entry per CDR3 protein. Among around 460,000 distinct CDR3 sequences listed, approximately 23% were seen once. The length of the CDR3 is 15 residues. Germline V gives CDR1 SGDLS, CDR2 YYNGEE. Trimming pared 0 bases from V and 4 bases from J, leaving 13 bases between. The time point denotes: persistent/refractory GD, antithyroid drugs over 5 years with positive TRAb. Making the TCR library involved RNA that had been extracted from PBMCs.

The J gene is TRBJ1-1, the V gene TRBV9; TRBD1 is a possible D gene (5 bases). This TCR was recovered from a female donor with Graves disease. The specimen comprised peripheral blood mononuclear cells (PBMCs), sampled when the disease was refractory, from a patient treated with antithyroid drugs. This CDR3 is CASSVEPGEGTEAFF. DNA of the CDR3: TGTGCCAGCAGCGTAGAGCCGGGGGAGGGCACTGAAGCTTTCTTT.